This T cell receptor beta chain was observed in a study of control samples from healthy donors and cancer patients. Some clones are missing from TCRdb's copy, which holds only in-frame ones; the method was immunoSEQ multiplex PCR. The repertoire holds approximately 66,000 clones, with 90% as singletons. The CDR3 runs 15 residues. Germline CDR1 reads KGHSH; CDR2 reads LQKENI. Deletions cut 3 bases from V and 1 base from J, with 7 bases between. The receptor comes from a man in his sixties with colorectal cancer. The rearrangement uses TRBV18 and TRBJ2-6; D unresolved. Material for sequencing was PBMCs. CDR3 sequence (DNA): TGTGCCAGCTCACCTGCCGGTTCTGGGGCCAACGTCCTGACTTTC. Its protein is CASSPAGSGANVLTF.